These T cell receptor beta chains were read from a single sample in a study of type 1 regulatory T cells. TCRdb analysed the reads with MiXCR anew, one entry per CDR3 protein. The sample holds some 100,000 distinct CDR3 sequences, roughly 28% seen once. The sample comprised CD4+ T cells, either the whole sample or a sorted fraction (not recorded which). These receptor sequences come from a human donor in good health. The CDR3 runs from the conserved cysteine through the conserved F or W.

v_call	j_call	cdr3_aa
TRBV5-1	TRBJ2-5	CASSFYRRDETQYF
TRBV6-1	TRBJ2-7	CASSLDRVVREQYF
TRBV20-1	TRBJ2-1	CSAPRVTSGINEQFF
TRBV19	TRBJ1-1	CASSVGDRMNTEAFF
TRBV6-1	TRBJ2-1	CASSESAERLYNEQFF
TRBV12-3/TRBV12-4	TRBJ1-1	CASSLAEGTEAFF
TRBV19	TRBJ2-7	CASSPMGGPKYEQYF
TRBV10-2	TRBJ2-7	CASSDSGGLAYEQYF
TRBV6-1	TRBJ1-2	CASSESWTGGYGYTF
TRBV6-2/TRBV6-3	TRBJ2-7	CASSPPTSEQYF
TRBV5-1	TRBJ2-7	CASSLDGASLYEQYF
TRBV7-2	TRBJ2-5	CTSSLYSRETQYF
TRBV12-3/TRBV12-4	TRBJ2-2	CASSLRGAGELFF
TRBV6-2/TRBV6-3	TRBJ2-7	CASSYSTSRAYEQYF
TRBV12-3/TRBV12-4	TRBJ1-3	CASSINQGNTIYF
TRBV20-1	TRBJ2-7	CSAMDVSYEQYF
TRBV5-1	TRBJ2-5	CASSLPGGGETQYF
TRBV20-1	TRBJ2-7	CSASRLTRLAGPYEQYF
TRBV18	TRBJ2-3	CASSPGGTDTQYF
TRBV14	TRBJ2-1	CASSQDTGGRIWSSYNEQFF
TRBV25-1	TRBJ2-5	CASSPPGSQETQYF
TRBV5-4	TRBJ2-1	CASSLLGFNNEQFF
TRBV5-1	TRBJ1-1	CASSLGPVQGGTEAFF
TRBV20-1	TRBJ1-1	CSARDAPNTEAFF
TRBV28	TRBJ2-3	CASSFRPDTQYF
TRBV7-6	TRBJ2-5	CASSLSQKETQYF
TRBV3-1	TRBJ2-1	CASIPAGLAGVTEQFF
TRBV5-6	TRBJ2-1	CASSLFLAGGPYNEQFF
TRBV5-6	TRBJ1-1	CASSLPSGGGTEAFF
TRBV28	TRBJ2-7	CASSFTGFAAYEQYF
TRBV3-1	TRBJ2-5	CASSQDFGTGDQETQYF
TRBV28	TRBJ2-4	CASSLVVSKNIQYF
TRBV7-6	TRBJ1-6	CASSPRTGGNSPLHF
TRBV11-2	TRBJ2-2	CASSGGLRNTGELFF
TRBV19	TRBJ2-1	CASSIALLRDRSNEQFF
TRBV6-1	TRBJ1-4	CASSTAINEKLFF
TRBV5-1	TRBJ2-3	CASSLVAGVADTQYF
TRBV19	TRBJ1-6	CASSGKSSYNSPLHF
TRBV7-2	TRBJ2-1	CASSLVVRAPGASEQFF
TRBV5-1	TRBJ2-7	CASSRLAGVSYEQYF